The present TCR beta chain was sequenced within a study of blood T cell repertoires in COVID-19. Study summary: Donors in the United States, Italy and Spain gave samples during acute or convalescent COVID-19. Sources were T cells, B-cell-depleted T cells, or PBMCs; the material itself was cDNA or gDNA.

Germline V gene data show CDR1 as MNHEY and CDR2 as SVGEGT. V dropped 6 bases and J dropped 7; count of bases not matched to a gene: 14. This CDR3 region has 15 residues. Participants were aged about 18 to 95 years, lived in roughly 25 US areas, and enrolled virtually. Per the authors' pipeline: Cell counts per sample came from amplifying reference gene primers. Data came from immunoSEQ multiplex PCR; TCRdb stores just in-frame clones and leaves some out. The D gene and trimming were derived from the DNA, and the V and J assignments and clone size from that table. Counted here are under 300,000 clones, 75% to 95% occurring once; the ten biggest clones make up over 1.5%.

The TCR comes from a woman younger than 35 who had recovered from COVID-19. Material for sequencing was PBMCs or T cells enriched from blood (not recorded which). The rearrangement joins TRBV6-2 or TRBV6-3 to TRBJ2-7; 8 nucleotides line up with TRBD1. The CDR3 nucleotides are TGTGCCAGCAGACCTCGAGGACAGGGCGCAGGGGAGCAGTACTTC. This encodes CASRPRGQGAGEQYF.